This entry lists 9 T cell receptor beta chains sequenced from one sample in a study of siplizumab effects on memory and regulatory T cells. Clones were read by immunoSEQ multiplex PCR, and TCRdb kept only the in-frame ones, dropping some. The sample has about 46,000 clones, 93% seen once; the top ten hold roughly 18%. Sequenced material: CD8+ T cells sorted from blood. The receptors were sampled from a human donor in good health.

V gene TRBV27 combines with J gene TRBJ2-5, with TRBD1 identical over 7 bases. The germline gives CDR1 MNHEY, CDR2 SMNVEV (reference sequence). The CDR3 covers 13 residues. J lost 7 bases, V lost 5 bases, and 7 bases had no gene match. CDR3 sequence reads: CASSQYRGVTQYF. For the CDR3, the DNA is TGTGCCAGCAGTCAATACAGGGGTGTGACCCAGTACTTC.

The chain has TRBV10-2 and TRBJ1-1, with D hard to call. CDR1 is WSHSY, CDR2 SAAADI, per germline. V was cut by 5 bases and J by 8 bases, with 24 bases left in between. CDR3 length: 16 residues. The CDR3 loop is CASSSFPEVANGEAFF. For the CDR3, the DNA is TGCGCCAGCAGTAGTTTTCCAGAGGTCGCGAACGGGGAAGCTTTCTTT.

The genes are TRBV15 and TRBJ2-4; weak D call: TRBD1 (5 bases). Germline CDR1 and CDR2: LNHNV and YYDKDF (reference sequence). The CDR3 consists of 15 residues. The ends were cut back, 4 bases at V and 1 base at J, with 11 bases in the middle. The CDR3 protein is CATSKGKLAKNIQYF. CDR3 DNA sequence: TGTGCCACCAGCAAGGGGAAGTTGGCCAAAAACATTCAGTACTTC.

The chain recombines TRBV5-6 with TRBJ2-7; a weak D match, TRBD1 (6 bases). V was clipped by 0 bases and J by 4 bases, with 14 bases between them. Germline lookup yields CDR1 SGHDT and CDR2 YYEEEE. The CDR3 loop spans 15 amino acids. The CDR3 DNA reads TGTGCCAGCAGCTTGGCCGGACAGATCTTATACGAGCAGTACTTC. This codes for CASSLAGQILYEQYF.

The J gene is TRBJ1-5, the V gene TRBV2; D may be TRBD1 (6 bases). V shed 4 bases and J shed 7 bases, with 20 bases lying between them. Looked up from germline, CDR1 is SNHLY and CDR2 is FYNNEI. The CDR3 spans 16 residues. The DNA of the CDR3 is TGTGCCAGCAGTGGGGTCAGGGGAGATTTAGAGCAGCCCCAGCATTTT. Its protein is CASSGVRGDLEQPQHF. The whole variable domain, filled in from reference TRBV2 and TRBJ1-5, reads EPEVTQTPSHQVTQMGQEVILRCVPISNHLYFYWYRQILGQKVEFLVSFYNNEISEKSEIFDDQFSVERPDGSNFTLKIRSTKLEDSAMYFCASSGVRGDLEQPQHFGDGTRLSIL.

The rearrangement links TRBV4-1 to TRBJ1-1; D is possibly TRBD1 (5 bases). Germline V gene lookup returns CDR1 MGHRA and CDR2 YSYEKL. The CDR3 totals 14 residues. V lost 4 bases, J lost 4 bases, and 13 bases lay in between. The CDR3 sequence: CASSPPWQGTEAFF. CDR3 nucleotide sequence: TGCGCCAGCAGCCCTCCCTGGCAGGGCACTGAAGCTTTCTTT.

The V call is TRBV5-5, the J call TRBJ1-5, with D tentatively TRBD1 (5 bases). Germline assignment: CDR1 SGHKS and CDR2 YYEKEE (reference sequence). The CDR3 sequence is 14 residues long. The ends were cut back, 0 bases at V and 2 bases at J, with 6 bases in the middle. This CDR3 is CASSLVGGNQPQHF. CDR3 nucleotides: TGTGCCAGCAGCTTGGTAGGGGGCAATCAGCCCCAGCATTTT.

The count of this clone is one. This chain links TRBV6-1 with TRBJ2-1; 8 bases match TRBD2. Germline loops: CDR1 MNHNS, CDR2 SASEGT. The V segment lost 2 bases and the J segment 8 bases; nucleotides outside the gene matches: 8. This CDR3 has 15 residues. The CDR3 region has the DNA TGTGCCAGCAGTGAACGTCGGGAGGGCCTTTATGAGCAGTTCTTC. It is translated as CASSERREGLYEQFF.

V is TRBV29-1 and J is TRBJ2-7; 9 bases are shared with TRBD2. The junction had 7 bases not matched to a gene; V was cut back by 6 bases and J by 1 base. Per the germline V gene, CDR1 is SQVTM and CDR2 is ANQGSEA. CDR3 size: 14 residues. In DNA form, the CDR3 reads TGCAGCGTAGAGACTAGCGGACAATCCTACGAGCAGTACTTC. Translation: CSVETSGQSYEQYF.